The rows below give T cell receptor beta chains drawn from one sample of a study of T-cell reconstitution after alpha-beta-depleted transplantation in children. Via MiXCR, TCRdb re-called the PCR reads, giving one row per CDR3 protein. The sample records about 980,000 distinct CDR3 sequences, roughly 29% being singletons. Sample: PBMCs, mostly from graft donor cells, taken 360 days after TCRalphabeta/CD19-depleted stem cell transplant. The receptors were gathered from a boy in the first two years of life who had a stem cell transplant for SCID, so the T cells may come from the graft donor. Each CDR3 is given with its conserved first and last residue. The order of the fields is D gene, J gene, V gene, clone size, CDR3 DNA, CDR3 protein. A D gene is named only where the DNA matches it firmly. Some rows mark clone size as missing; the rest say once, few, many or name a class of expanded clone.

D: TRBD1
J: TRBJ1-2
V: TRBV29-1
size: few
DNA: TGCAGCGTTCCGGGACAGGGAGTTTATGGCTACACCTTC
CDR3: CSVPGQGVYGYTF

D: NA
J: TRBJ1-1
V: TRBV29-1
size: few
DNA: TGCAGCGCCGGCAAGGGGATGAACACTGAAGCTTTCTTT
CDR3: CSAGKGMNTEAFF

D: NA
J: TRBJ2-7
V: TRBV18
size: NA
DNA: TGTGCCAGCTCACCGTTGCGGGTCTACGAGCAGTACTTC
CDR3: CASSPLRVYEQYF

D: NA
J: TRBJ2-7
V: TRBV9
size: NA
DNA: TGTGCCAGCAGCACCTGGGAAGGTTCCTACGAGCAGTACTTC
CDR3: CASSTWEGSYEQYF

D: NA
J: TRBJ2-1
V: TRBV4-3
size: NA
DNA: TGCGCCAGCAGCCAGGGGACCGGGCCTGCGGGGAGCGATGAGCAGTTCTTC
CDR3: CASSQGTGPAGSDEQFF

D: TRBD2
J: TRBJ2-3
V: TRBV4-1
size: NA
DNA: TGCGCCAGCAGCGAACGGGACTACCGCACAGATACGCAGTATTTT
CDR3: CASSERDYRTDTQYF

D: NA
J: TRBJ2-5
V: TRBV21-1
size: NA
DNA: TGTGCCAGCAACTTAGAGACCCAGTACTTC
CDR3: CASNLETQYF

D: NA
J: TRBJ2-3
V: TRBV20-1
size: NA
DNA: TGCAGTGCTAGAGTATTTGTCAGTAGCACAGATACGCAGTATTTT
CDR3: CSARVFVSSTDTQYF

D: NA
J: TRBJ2-7
V: TRBV18
size: many
DNA: TGTGCCAGCTCGCGAGGAAGAGACGAGCAGTACTTC
CDR3: CASSRGRDEQYF

D: NA
J: TRBJ2-2
V: TRBV7-2
size: NA
DNA: TGTGCCAGCAGCAAGGACGGCACGAACACCGGGGAGCTGTTTTTT
CDR3: CASSKDGTNTGELFF

D: NA
J: TRBJ1-2
V: TRBV7-9
size: few
DNA: TGTGCCAGCAGCGTCGTAGACCCTGGCGGTGGCTACACCTTC
CDR3: CASSVVDPGGGYTF

D: NA
J: TRBJ2-7
V: TRBV4-1
size: many
DNA: TGCGCCAGCAGCCAGTATCGGCAGGGGATCCTCTACGAGCAGTACTTC
CDR3: CASSQYRQGILYEQYF

D: TRBD2
J: TRBJ2-7
V: TRBV27
size: few
DNA: TGTGCCAGCCGCCGGGGGGGCTCCCACGAGCAGTACTTC
CDR3: CASRRGGSHEQYF

D: NA
J: TRBJ2-1
V: TRBV29-1
size: many
DNA: TGCAGCGTTGGGAAAGCTGGGGCAACTTCGAAGAATGAGCAGTTCTTC
CDR3: CSVGKAGATSKNEQFF

D: TRBD1
J: TRBJ2-3
V: TRBV12-3/TRBV12-4
size: NA
DNA: TGTGCCAGCAGTCCAAATAGGGCCGGACAGGGCACAGATACGCAGTATTTT
CDR3: CASSPNRAGQGTDTQYF

D: NA
J: TRBJ2-1
V: TRBV4-1
size: NA
DNA: TGCGCCAGCAGCCAGGGCGGGTCGGGGATATACTACAATGAGCAGTTCTTC
CDR3: CASSQGGSGIYYNEQFF

D: NA
J: TRBJ2-7
V: TRBV20-1
size: NA
DNA: TGCAGTGCCCCCCGGGACCCCGGTTCAGAGCAGTACTTC
CDR3: CSAPRDPGSEQYF

D: NA
J: TRBJ1-6
V: TRBV15
size: NA
DNA: TGTGCCACCAGCCTACGTCGATCGGCTGGGACTCAGAATTCACCCCTCCACTTT
CDR3: CATSLRRSAGTQNSPLHF

D: TRBD2
J: TRBJ2-1
V: TRBV9
size: few
DNA: TGTGCCAGCAGCCCCCCGAATCGACTAGCGGGGGGCCAGGATGAGCAGTTCTTC
CDR3: CASSPPNRLAGGQDEQFF

D: TRBD1
J: TRBJ2-7
V: TRBV5-1
size: few
DNA: TGCGCCAGCAGCTTGGTGGTAGGACAGGCCTACGAGCAGTACTTC
CDR3: CASSLVVGQAYEQYF

D: NA
J: TRBJ2-5
V: TRBV5-1
size: few
DNA: TGCGCCAGCAGCTCGTGGGCCCAAGAGACCCAGTACTTC
CDR3: CASSSWAQETQYF

D: NA
J: TRBJ2-3
V: TRBV2
size: NA
DNA: TGTGCCGCAGATCTCCTTGTTGGCACTAGCACAGATACGCAGTATTTT
CDR3: CAADLLVGTSTDTQYF

D: TRBD2
J: TRBJ2-5
V: TRBV28
size: NA
DNA: TGTGCCAGCAGCGACTTTCTAGCGGGGGCGGCCCAGTACTTC
CDR3: CASSDFLAGAAQYF